Listed below are T cell receptor beta chains from one sample, sequenced in a study of T cells in Graves' hyperthyroidism and ophthalmopathy. TCRdb recomputed calls from the multiplex PCR reads with MiXCR, one row per CDR3 protein. The sample yields under 550,000 distinct CDR3 sequences, roughly 13% seen once. The sample consisted of blood. The source of these receptors is a woman aged 18-29 years with Graves' hyperthyroidism. Each CDR3 is given with its conserved first and last residue. The D gene is left open where the match is weak. Some rows have no size entry. The others give once, few or many, or a class for an expanded clone.

few	TRBV30	TRBJ1-2	TRBD1	TGTACCTGGAGTGAAGGACAGGGTAGTACTGGCTACACCTTC	CTWSEGQGSTGYTF
many	TRBV12-3/TRBV12-4	TRBJ2-7	-	TGTGCCAGCAGTGGCTACGACTACGAGCAGTACTTC	CASSGYDYEQYF
-	TRBV28	TRBJ1-6	TRBD1	TGTGCCAGCAGTACTTCCGGGACAGGGAATTCACCCCTCCACTTT	CASSTSGTGNSPLHF
-	TRBV12-3/TRBV12-4	TRBJ1-2	-	TGTGCCAGCAGTCAATACAGGGATAACTATGGCTACACCTTC	CASSQYRDNYGYTF
-	TRBV27	TRBJ1-2	TRBD1	TGTGCCAGCAGTCCCCCCCCGGGACAGGTGGAAGGCTATGGCTACACCTTC	CASSPPPGQVEGYGYTF
-	TRBV6-1	TRBJ2-2	-	TGTGCCAGCAGCTCTATTAGGGCCGTCAACACCGGGGAGCTGTTTTTT	CASSSIRAVNTGELFF
-	TRBV29-1	TRBJ1-2	TRBD1	TGCAGGCCTGGAGGACAGGGGGCGAATGGCTACACCTTC	CRPGGQGANGYTF
many	TRBV20-1	TRBJ2-5	TRBD1	TGCAGTGCTAGAGGACTCGGGACAGGGGAAGAGACCCAGTACTTC	CSARGLGTGEETQYF
many	TRBV3-1	TRBJ1-2	TRBD1	TGTGCCAGCAGCCACACAGGGGCTAACTATGGCTACACCTTC	CASSHTGANYGYTF
-	TRBV5-1	TRBJ2-7	TRBD1	TGCGCCAGCAGCTTGGCGTCTGGGACAGGGCCACTCTACGAGCAGTACTTC	CASSLASGTGPLYEQYF
many	TRBV28	TRBJ1-1	TRBD1	TGTGCCAGCAGTTGGACAGGACGGACTGAAGCTTTCTTT	CASSWTGRTEAFF
many	TRBV25-1	TRBJ2-1	-	TGTGCCAGCAGTGAACCCAGAGTCTCCTACAATGAGCAGTTCTTC	CASSEPRVSYNEQFF
many	TRBV6-1	TRBJ1-2	-	TGTGCCAGCAGTGAGACTCTTAGGGCTGGCTACACCTTC	CASSETLRAGYTF
many	TRBV6-1	TRBJ2-1	-	TGTGCCAGCAGTCCCCGGACCTCCTTAAGGTCCTACAATGAGCAGTTCTTC	CASSPRTSLRSYNEQFF
many	TRBV28	TRBJ2-7	TRBD1	TGTGCCAGCAGGGTTGACAGGGGCCACTACGAGCAGTACTTC	CASRVDRGHYEQYF
many	TRBV13	TRBJ2-1	-	TGTGCCAGCAGCCGTTCCCACAATGAGCAGTTCTTC	CASSRSHNEQFF
many	TRBV12-3/TRBV12-4	TRBJ1-5	-	TGTGCCAGCAGAACTAGGACAGCTAATCAGCCCCAGCATTTT	CASRTRTANQPQHF
-	TRBV12-3/TRBV12-4	TRBJ2-3	TRBD2	TGTGCCAGCAGTTTGTCGACTAGCGGACGGCGGGATACGCAGTGTTTT	CASSLSTSGRRDTQCF
many	TRBV7-9	TRBJ2-1	-	TGTGCCAGCAGCTTAACGGGACGACGATACAATGAGCAGTTCTTC	CASSLTGRRYNEQFF
many	TRBV5-1	TRBJ2-1	-	TGCGCCAGCAGTCTAGCCACCAACAATGAGCAGTTCTTC	CASSLATNNEQFF
many	TRBV3-1	TRBJ1-2	TRBD1	TGTGCCAGCAGCCGAGGGACAGGGAACTATGGCTACACCTTC	CASSRGTGNYGYTF
many	TRBV2	TRBJ2-7	TRBD2	TGTGCCAGCAGTGGGACTAGCGGGATGAGGGACGAGCAGTACTTC	CASSGTSGMRDEQYF
few	TRBV6-1	TRBJ1-2	TRBD1	TGTGCCAGCAGTTATTATCGACAGGGCTCTAACTATGGCTACACCTTC	CASSYYRQGSNYGYTF
many	TRBV30	TRBJ2-3	TRBD2	TGTGCCTGGACCCACTTTGGAGCGGGAGGTTCCACAGATACGCAGTATTTT	CAWTHFGAGGSTDTQYF
-	TRBV5-1	TRBJ2-1	TRBD2	TGCGCCAGCAGCGTAGGGCGGACTAGCGCGTCGAGCTCCTACAATGAGCAGTTCTTC	CASSVGRTSASSSYNEQFF
many	TRBV7-2	TRBJ2-5	TRBD2	TGTGCCAGCAGCTTAGCGGGAGGGTTAGAGACCCAGTACTTC	CASSLAGGLETQYF
many	TRBV3-1	TRBJ2-1	-	TGTGCCAGCAGCCAGGATGGAGAGAAGCCTAACAATGAGCAGTTCTTC	CASSQDGEKPNNEQFF
many	TRBV12-3/TRBV12-4	TRBJ2-1	TRBD2	TGTGCCAGTACCCTAGCGGCCTCCTACAATGAGCAGTTCTTC	CASTLAASYNEQFF
-	TRBV18	TRBJ1-5	-	TGTGCCAGCTCACCACAAGCGGGGGATCAGCCCCAGCATTTT	CASSPQAGDQPQHF
many	TRBV10-1	TRBJ2-3	-	TGCGCCAGCAGTTCCGGGGGACAGTCCCCCGATACGCAGTATTTT	CASSSGGQSPDTQYF
many	TRBV6-2/TRBV6-3	TRBJ2-7	-	TGTGCCAGCAGAACGGGACGGCCCTACGAGCAGTACTTC	CASRTGRPYEQYF
few	TRBV5-5	TRBJ1-4	TRBD1	TGTGCCAGCAGCGTCGGACAGGGCTATGATGAAAAACTGTTTTTT	CASSVGQGYDEKLFF
-	TRBV7-3	TRBJ1-5	-	TGTGCCAGCAGCCCCAGGGCGGGGTATAGCAATCAGCCCCAGCATTTT	CASSPRAGYSNQPQHF
many	TRBV7-9	TRBJ2-3	TRBD2	TGTGCCAGCAGCCGGCGGGGAGCGGGAGGTTATACGCAGTATTTT	CASSRRGAGGYTQYF
many	TRBV30	TRBJ1-1	-	TGTGCCTGGAGAGCGATAAACCGGGGGGCTGAAGCTTTCTTT	CAWRAINRGAEAFF
many	TRBV27	TRBJ1-2	TRBD1	TGTGCCAGCAGCCCTAGGACAGGGTCTGGCTACACCTTC	CASSPRTGSGYTF
few	TRBV3-1	TRBJ1-4	-	TGTGCCAGCAGCCTGGGAGGGTTAGATGAAAAACTGTTTTTT	CASSLGGLDEKLFF
-	TRBV30	TRBJ1-4	TRBD1	TGTGCCTACACGGACAGGGGTGAAAAACTGTTTTTT	CAYTDRGEKLFF
many	TRBV7-2	TRBJ2-5	-	TGTGCCAGCGGGAGCTTAGAGACCCAGTACTTC	CASGSLETQYF
many	TRBV7-2	TRBJ2-3	-	TGTGCCAGCAGCTCCCGAAAAACTAGCACAGATACGCAGTATTTT	CASSSRKTSTDTQYF
few	TRBV12-3/TRBV12-4	TRBJ2-5	-	TGTGCCAGCAGTTGGGGGCTCCTCGGGGAGACCCAGTACTTC	CASSWGLLGETQYF
many	TRBV28	TRBJ1-5	TRBD1	TGTGCCAGCAGTTTACGGACAGGGGGAGGTAGGCAGCCCCAGCATTTT	CASSLRTGGGRQPQHF
few	TRBV20-1	TRBJ1-1	-	TGCAGTGCTAGAGATGATGGAGGCTCGAACACTGAAGCTTTCTTT	CSARDDGGSNTEAFF
-	TRBV28	TRBJ1-5	-	TGTGCCAGCAGTGGACCTTATAGCAATCAGCCCCAGCATTTT	CASSGPYSNQPQHF
many	TRBV28	TRBJ2-7	TRBD1	TGTGCCAGCAGAGAGTTTGACAGGGGATACTCCTACGAGCAGTACTTC	CASREFDRGYSYEQYF
few	TRBV19	TRBJ2-3	-	TGTGCCAGTAGTATGATGGGTCCCAGCACAGATACGCAGTATTTT	CASSMMGPSTDTQYF
many	TRBV28	TRBJ2-7	TRBD2	TGTGCCAGCATCTCAGGGGCACTAGCGGGAGGCTCCTACGAGCAGTACTTC	CASISGALAGGSYEQYF
many	TRBV10-3	TRBJ1-5	-	TGTGCCATCAGTGAGTCGAAAGGGGTCAATCAGCCCCAGCATTTT	CAISESKGVNQPQHF
many	TRBV5-1	TRBJ2-1	TRBD2	TGCGCCAGCAGCTTGTCACTAGCGGGAGACCCCTACAATGAGCAGTTCTTC	CASSLSLAGDPYNEQFF
many	TRBV29-1	TRBJ1-2	-	TGCAGCGTTGACGGGGGCGGGGGCTACACCTTC	CSVDGGGGYTF
many	TRBV30	TRBJ1-1	-	TGTGCCTGGAGTGTATCAACAGAGAACACTGAAGCTTTCTTT	CAWSVSTENTEAFF
few	TRBV4-3	TRBJ1-1	TRBD1	TGCGCCAGCAGCCAAGGGACAGGGGGTCGGAAGAACACTGAAGCTTTCTTT	CASSQGTGGRKNTEAFF
-	TRBV5-1	TRBJ2-2	-	TGCGCCAGCAGCGGTCAGGGACACGGGGAGCTGTTTTTT	CASSGQGHGELFF